This TCR beta chain appears in the sequencing data of a study of blood T cell repertoires in COVID-19. The data were produced by immunoSEQ multiplex PCR, yet TCRdb's version contains in-frame clones alone and is incomplete. Among 50,000 to 70,000 clones listed, roughly three quarters were seen once. CDR1 and CDR2 (germline): SGHVS, FQNEAQ. Trimming removed 3 bases from V and 0 bases from J, with 5 bases in between. The CDR3 loop spans 13 amino acids. The chain carries TRBV7-8 and TRBJ1-2; D unresolved. The receptor's source is a man between 50 and 59 years old with active or convalescent COVID-19. The specimen sequenced was peripheral blood. The CDR3 DNA reads TGTGCCAGCAGCTTGTATCCTAACTATGGCTACACCTTC. This encodes CASSLYPNYGYTF.